Following are 26 T cell receptor beta chains from one sample sequenced in a study of blood T cell repertoires in COVID-19 (dated by TCRdb to 2019 to 2021). Library preparation used the immunoSEQ multiplex PCR assay. TCRdb holds this immuneACCESS table with in-frame rearrangements only. Some clones are missing; in checked studies, unresolved V genes explain under half, and the rest has no known cause. Recorded for this sample are about 190,000 clones; under 80% of them occurred a single time. Jointly, the top ten make up around 12% of the sample. Sample: peripheral blood. These receptors were collected from a woman aged 45-65 years with acute or convalescent COVID-19.

This chain uses TRBV28 with TRBJ1-6, with 7 bases matching TRBD1. The germline V gene encodes CDR1 MDHEN and CDR2 SYDVKM. V shed 2 bases and J 6 bases; nucleotides not matched to a gene: 4. The CDR3 has 15 amino acids. This chain's CDR3 is CASSLRAGGNSPLHF. DNA of the CDR3: TGTGCCAGCAGTTTACGAGCAGGGGGTAATTCACCCCTCCACTTT.

This chain connects TRBV4-1 to TRBJ1-3; unclear D gene. The CDR3 is made up of 13 amino acids. Trimming took off 4 bases at V and 3 bases at J, with 7 bases between the two ends. Germline V gene sequence: CDR1 MGHRA, CDR2 YSYEKL. The CDR3 protein is CASSPRLGNTIYF. The CDR3 bases are TGCGCCAGCAGCCCCCGACTTGGAAACACCATATATTTT.

The chain employs TRBV18 and TRBJ2-3, with D possibly being TRBD1 (6 bases). The CDR3 runs to 16 residues. Germline V gene data show CDR1 as KGHSH and CDR2 as LQKENI. V dropped 5 bases and J dropped 4 bases, with 19 bases sitting between them. The DNA of the CDR3 is TGTGCCAGCTCAGCAACAGGGTATGGAGCGGCAGATACGCAGTATTTT. Translation gives CASSATGYGAADTQYF.

This clone was seen just once. In DNA form, the CDR3 reads TGTGCCAGCAGTTACTCTCGGGGTCAGAACACTGAAGCTTTCTTT. This encodes CASSYSRGQNTEAFF. The genes are TRBV6-5 and TRBJ1-1; D uncertain. Trimming cost V 0 bases and J 1 base, with 9 bases left between them. Germline-derived CDR1 and CDR2 are MNHEY and SVGAGI. The CDR3 sequence is 15 residues long.

The V and J genes are TRBV9 and TRBJ2-7; no clear D. The ends were cut back, 0 bases at V and 0 bases at J, with 10 bases in the middle. The CDR3 consists of 15 residues. The germline CDR1 and CDR2 sequences are SGDLS and YYNGEE. The CDR3 region is CASSVGPRGSYEQYF. CDR3 nucleotides: TGTGCCAGCAGCGTAGGGCCGAGAGGCTCCTACGAGCAGTACTTC.

This rearrangement joins TRBV6-1 to TRBJ2-7, with D possibly being TRBD1 (6 bases). Germline V CDR1 and CDR2: MNHNS, SASEGT. V was cut by 3 bases and J by 4 bases, with 25 bases left in between. The CDR3 is made up of 18 amino acids. CDR3 amino acids: CASSDPPRKDRPTYEQYF. The CDR3 DNA is TGTGCCAGCAGTGACCCCCCTCGTAAGGACAGACCAACTTACGAGCAGTACTTC.

This clone was recorded once. The chain employs TRBV27 and TRBJ1-1, with D perhaps matching TRBD1 (6 bases). Trimming took 3 bases from V and 1 from J, leaving 12 bases between them. CDR1 is MNHEY and CDR2 is SMNVEV in the germline V gene (reference sequence). The CDR3 totals 15 residues. The CDR3 loop is CASSFGTSGNTEAFF. CDR3 in DNA: TGTGCCAGCAGTTTCGGGACATCGGGGAACACTGAAGCTTTCTTT.

The rearrangement uses TRBV24-1 and TRBJ2-7; 11 bases are shared with TRBD2. V lost 4 bases and J lost 2; bases outside the gene matches: 3. The CDR3 length is 15 residues. Germline CDR1 reads KGHDR; CDR2 reads SFDVKD. CDR3: CATSDPTSGAYEQYF. DNA for the CDR3: TGTGCCACCAGTGACCCGACTAGCGGGGCCTACGAGCAGTACTTC.

About this clone itself: The germline gene is not matched at one end of the junction; a read error may be the cause. The chain uses TRBV6-5 and TRBJ2-2; 11 nucleotides agree with TRBD2. Germline CDR1 and CDR2: MNHEY and SVGAGI. This CDR3 has 15 residues. The CDR3 loop is CTSSPGTSGYGELFF. Here the CDR3 DNA reads TGTACCAGCAGCCCCGGGACTAGCGGATACGGGGAGCTGTTTTTT.

V and J are TRBV6-5 and TRBJ1-5; TRBD1 agrees at 8 bases. This CDR3 has 15 residues. The germline V gene encodes CDR1 MNHEY and CDR2 SVGAGI. V dropped 6 bases and J dropped 6; count of bases not matched to a gene: 10. For the CDR3, the DNA is TGTGCCAGCAGATCGGACAGGGAATTTAGTCAGCCCCAGCATTTT. As protein: CASRSDREFSQPQHF.

The chain is built from TRBV27 and TRBJ1-5; 7 bases match TRBD1. Germline V gene data show CDR1 as MNHEY and CDR2 as SMNVEV (reference sequence). With 8 bases clipped from V and 2 bases from J, the junction kept 12 bases outside the gene matches. The CDR3 has 16 residues. This chain's CDR3 is CASCRSGGGGNQPQHF. CDR3 DNA sequence: TGTGCCAGCTGTCGATCAGGGGGAGGTGGCAATCAGCCCCAGCATTTT.

This chain connects TRBV6-1 to TRBJ1-1, with 11 nucleotides matching TRBD1. CDR1 MNHNS and CDR2 SASEGT come from the germline V gene. The trim removed 2 bases at V and 10 bases at J, leaving 6 bases unmatched. The CDR3 totals 14 residues. The CDR3, as DNA: TGTGCCAGCAGTGAATCCGGACAGGGGGCTTCAGCTTTCTTT. Translated: CASSESGQGASAFF.

The chain is built from TRBV15 and TRBJ1-6; D might be TRBD1 (6 bases). Germline values: CDR1 LNHNV, CDR2 YYDKDF (reference sequence). There are 15 residues in the CDR3. Trimming stripped 5 bases from V and 7 bases from J, with 15 bases between. CDR3 residues: CATSLSGTLNSPLHF. The CDR3 nucleotides read TGTGCCACCAGCCTTTCCGGGACACTAAATTCACCCCTCCACTTT.

The chain links TRBV24-1 to TRBJ2-5, with D possibly being TRBD1 (6 bases). Deletions cut 2 bases from V and 2 bases from J, with 8 bases between. The V gene's germline CDR1 is KGHDR and CDR2 SFDVKD. The CDR3 runs 14 residues. The CDR3 sequence is CATSDWTDQETQYF. CDR3 nucleotide sequence: TGTGCCACCAGTGATTGGACAGATCAAGAGACCCAGTACTTC.

The chain links TRBV5-4 to TRBJ2-1; 13 nucleotides agree with TRBD2. Germline CDR1 reads SGHNT; CDR2 reads YYREEE (reference sequence). This CDR3 spans 17 amino acids. V lost 4 bases, J lost 8 bases, and 12 bases stayed unmatched. CDR3 protein: CASSRVLAGGRTYEQFF. As DNA, the CDR3 is TGTGCCAGCAGCCGCGTACTAGCGGGGGGGCGGACCTATGAGCAGTTCTTC. The full variable domain, rest sourced from reference TRBV5-4 and TRBJ2-1, is ETGVTQSPTHLIKTRGQQVTLRCSSQSGHNTVSWYQQALGQGPQFIFQYYREEENGRGNFPPRFSGLQFPNYSSELNVNALELDDSALYLCASSRVLAGGRTYEQFFGPGTRLTVL.

In its sample, this clone was seen many times. The J gene is TRBJ2-3, the V gene TRBV20-1; 11 positions agree with TRBD2. CDR1 DFQATT and CDR2 SNEGSKA come from the germline V gene (reference sequence). The CDR3 is 16 residues long. Trimming at V came to 3 bases and at J to 4 bases, leaving 9 bases not matched to a gene. This CDR3 reads CSASDSGGAASDTQYF. In DNA, the CDR3 is TGCAGTGCTAGTGATAGCGGGGGGGCCGCATCAGATACGCAGTATTTT.

This clone was counted once. The CDR3 sequence is CASRGQANTGELFF. In nucleotides, the CDR3 is TGCGCCAGCCGGGGACAAGCGAACACCGGGGAGCTGTTTTTT. The chain combines TRBV10-1 with TRBJ2-2; tentative D call: TRBD1 (6 bases). Germline V gene sequence: CDR1 WNHNN, CDR2 SYGVQD (reference sequence). Trimming took 8 bases from V and 0 from J, leaving 10 bases between them. This CDR3 has 14 amino acids.

J is TRBJ2-7 and V is TRBV11-2; 7 positions agree with TRBD2. The CDR3 is made up of 15 amino acids. In germline, CDR1 is SGHAT, CDR2 FQNNGV. Trimming cost V 0 bases and J 1 base; bases outside gene matches: 3. CDR3 nucleotide sequence: TGTGCCAGCAGCTTAGAGCCTAGCGGTTCCTACGAGCAGTACTTC. Translation gives CASSLEPSGSYEQYF.

The chain carries TRBV7-2 and TRBJ2-5; a weak D match, TRBD1 (6 bases). The CDR3 covers 14 residues. Per germline, CDR1 SGHTA and CDR2 FQGNSA. Between the trimmed V and J ends, which lost 5 bases and 5 bases, there was a span of 15 bases. This CDR3 is CASSMEVGQETQYF. The CDR3, as DNA: TGTGCCAGCAGCATGGAGGTAGGACAGGAGACCCAGTACTTC. Using reference TRBV7-2 and TRBJ2-5 for the parts outside the CDR3, the full variable domain is GAGVSQSPSNKVTEKGKDVELRCDPISGHTALYWYRQSLGQGLEFLIYFQGNSAPDKSGLPSDRFSAERTGGSVSTLTIQRTQQEDSAVYLCASSMEVGQETQYFGPGTRLLVL.

This chain connects TRBV2 to TRBJ2-1, with no clear D. Germline-derived CDR1 and CDR2 are SNHLY and FYNNEI. Trimming took off 1 base at V and 6 bases at J, with 10 bases between the two ends. The CDR3 is 14 amino acids. DNA for the CDR3: TGTGCCAGCAGTGAAGAGATTGGCCCCAATGAGCAGTTCTTC. Translating gives CASSEEIGPNEQFF. The full variable domain, its missing parts supplied by reference TRBV2 and TRBJ2-1, is EPEVTQTPSHQVTQMGQEVILRCVPISNHLYFYWYRQILGQKVEFLVSFYNNEISEKSEIFDDQFSVERPDGSNFTLKIRSTKLEDSAMYFCASSEEIGPNEQFFGPGTRLTVL.

This clone was seen repeatedly, ten times or more. The CDR3 loop is CASSFREGLTDTQYF. CDR3 nucleotide sequence: TGTGCCAGCAGTTTCCGGGAGGGCCTTACAGATACGCAGTATTTT. The chain joins TRBV28 to TRBJ2-3; TRBD2 matches at 8 bases. The CDR3 consists of 15 residues. V trimming: 3 bases; J trimming: 3 bases; junction bases outside the gene matches: 5. CDR1 and CDR2 from the germline V gene are MDHEN and SYDVKM.

The rearrangement uses TRBV19 and TRBJ2-1; 8 positions agree with TRBD2. There are 16 residues in the CDR3. V lost 3 bases and J lost 7; bases outside the gene matches: 11. Germline-derived CDR1 and CDR2 are LNHDA and SQIVND (reference sequence). The CDR3 protein is CASSIPSGRALNEQFF. DNA for the CDR3: TGTGCCAGTAGTATCCCCTCCGGGAGGGCCTTAAATGAGCAGTTCTTC.

This chain's CDR3 is CASSPPGQGYNEQFF. CDR3 in DNA: TGTGCCAGCTCACCGCCGGGACAGGGATACAATGAGCAGTTCTTC. V usage is TRBV18 and J usage is TRBJ2-1, with 9 nucleotides matching TRBD1. Losses at the gene ends were 3 bases for V and 4 bases for J; bases not matched to a gene: 4. Germline V gene lookup returns CDR1 KGHSH and CDR2 LQKENI. The CDR3 extends over 15 amino acids. The full variable domain, completed using reference TRBV18 and TRBJ2-1, is NAGVMQNPRHLVRRRGQEARLRCSPMKGHSHVYWYRQLPEEGLKFMVYLQKENIIDESGMPKERFSAEFPKEGPSILRIQQVVRGDSAAYFCASSPPGQGYNEQFFGPGTRLTVL.

The rearrangement uses TRBV9 and TRBJ1-1; 8 nucleotides align to TRBD1. CDR1 is SGDLS, CDR2 YYNGEE, per germline. The J segment lost 5 bases and the V segment lost 3 bases, leaving 9 bases of the junction unmatched. The CDR3 sequence is 15 residues long. CDR3 sequence (DNA): TGTGCCAGCAGCGGGTGGACAGGGCGGGAGACTGAAGCTTTCTTT. Translated: CASSGWTGRETEAFF. The whole variable domain, filled in from reference TRBV9 and TRBJ1-1, reads DSGVTQTPKHLITATGQRVTLRCSPRSGDLSVYWYQQSLDQGLQFLIQYYNGEERAKGNILERFSAQQFPDLHSELNLSSLELGDSALYFCASSGWTGRETEAFFGQGTRLTVV.

This sequence joins TRBV3-1 (or the pseudogene TRBV3-2) and TRBJ2-2, with 8 positions matching TRBD2. Germline V gene sequence: CDR1 LGHDT, CDR2 YNNKEL (reference sequence). V lost 4 bases and J lost 1; bases outside the gene matches: 5. The CDR3 is 16 residues long. The CDR3 DNA follows: TGTGCCAGCAGCCCCCGTAGCGGGGTGAACACCGGGGAGCTGTTTTTT. The encoded protein is CASSPRSGVNTGELFF.

This clone showed up just once. V usage is TRBV5-1 and J usage is TRBJ1-2; 7 bases align to TRBD1. The CDR3 covers 14 residues. Germline lookup yields CDR1 SGHRS and CDR2 YFSETQ. With 0 bases clipped from V and 7 bases from J, the junction kept 6 bases outside the gene matches. CDR3 amino acids: CASSLATGLLGYTF. The CDR3 bases are TGCGCCAGCAGCTTGGCGACAGGGTTGCTTGGCTACACCTTC.